The 32 T cell receptor beta chains in this list originate from one sample, sequenced in a study of molecular identifiers for immune sequencing clone quantification. TCRdb processed the PCR reads anew with MiXCR; each CDR3 protein has one entry. The sample has some 650,000 distinct CDR3 sequences; nearly 20% are singletons. Sequenced: naive CD8+ T cells from blood, with Jurkat cell RNA spiked in. Subset specified: FACS-sorted CD8+CD4-CCR7+CD45RA+ naive T cells. The receptors were sampled from a human donor in good health. Some libraries in this study had Jurkat cell RNA spiked in.

This clonotype has a count of ten or more. The chain is built from TRBV3-1 and TRBJ2-3, with D perhaps matching TRBD2 (5 bases). The CDR3 spans 12 residues. V lost 4 bases and J lost 6, with 8 bases in between. Germline V gives CDR1 LGHDT, CDR2 YNNKEL (reference sequence). The CDR3 coding sequence is TGTGCCAGCAGCCTAGCGTTTGATACGCAGTATTTT. Translation: CASSLAFDTQYF.

On this clonotype: One end of the junction does not line up with germline, which may come from a read error. The chain recombines TRBV6-6 with TRBJ2-7; D ambiguous. Germline loops: CDR1 MNHNY, CDR2 SVGAGI (reference sequence). The CDR3 sequence is 12 residues long. CDR3 region: CASSYDSYERYF. Written as DNA, the CDR3 is TGTGCCAGCAGTTACGACTCCTACGAGCGGTACTTC.

CDR3 DNA sequence: TGTGCCAGCAGCAAAGGGGGGCCCGACTACAATGAGCAGTTCTTC. Translating it yields CASSKGGPDYNEQFF. This chain uses TRBV27 with TRBJ2-1; perhaps D is TRBD1 or TRBD2 (6 bases each). The CDR3 consists of 15 residues. CDR1 and CDR2 from the germline V gene are MNHEY and SMNVEV (reference sequence). V lost 6 bases and J lost 3, with 15 bases in between.

About this clonotype: This may come from a read error, since a much larger clone is one base off. V gene TRBV7-9 combines with J gene TRBJ1-5; tentative D call: TRBD1 (5 bases). The CDR3 has 14 amino acids. Germline V CDR1 and CDR2: SEHNR, FQNEAQ (reference sequence). CDR3 sequence (DNA): TGTGCCTGCAGCGACGGGACCGGCAATCAGCCCCAGCATTTT. Translating gives CACSDGTGNQPQHF.

This clonotype appeared many times. The chain has TRBV7-6 and TRBJ2-1; 13 bases agree with TRBD2. Trimming removed 5 bases from V and 9 bases from J; junction bases left unmatched: 10. The CDR3 is made up of 16 amino acids. The V gene's germline CDR1 is SGHVS and CDR2 FNYEAQ. The DNA for the CDR3 is TGTGCCAGCAGCCGGACTAGCGGGAGTTTTATTGGTGAGCAGTTCTTC. It codes for CASSRTSGSFIGEQFF.

This clonotype was detected many times. The chain links TRBV7-9 to TRBJ1-1; D unresolved. Germline V lookup: CDR1 SEHNR, CDR2 FQNEAQ (reference sequence). Trimming shortened V by 2 bases and J by 4 bases, and 5 bases separated the two germline ends. The CDR3 has 12 residues. The CDR3 loop is CASSLYTTEAFF. CDR3 nucleotides: TGTGCCAGCAGCTTATACACCACTGAAGCTTTCTTT.

Remarks on this clonotype: A much larger clone lies one base from this, so it may be a read error. J is TRBJ2-7 and V is TRBV27; possibly TRBD1 for D (6 bases). The CDR3 is made up of 16 amino acids. Germline V gene sequence: CDR1 MNHEY, CDR2 SMNVEV (reference sequence). V lost 4 bases to trimming and J lost 3 bases, with 19 bases between them. CDR3 sequence: CASSSPGRQGNYEQYF. The DNA of the CDR3 is TGTGCCAGCAGTTCCCCCGGCCGTCAGGGGAACTACGAGCAGTACTTC.

This clonotype was detected ten times or more. The J gene is TRBJ2-7, the V gene TRBV7-2; D is unclear. Germline V lookup: CDR1 SGHTA, CDR2 FQGNSA. V lost 3 bases to trimming and J lost 0 bases, with 18 bases between them. The CDR3 extends over 17 amino acids. The CDR3 coding sequence is TGTGCCAGCAGCTTTGGGGTTACTCGGAGAACCTCCTACGAGCAGTACTTC. This sequence encodes CASSFGVTRRTSYEQYF.

The CDR3 region is CASSLSWERYEQYF. DNA of the CDR3: TGTGCCAGCAGTCTAAGTTGGGAGCGCTACGAGCAGTACTTC. The rearrangement links TRBV28 to TRBJ2-7, with a tentative D call TRBD2 (5 bases). From germline, CDR1 is MDHEN and CDR2 SYDVKM. Trimming shortened V by 5 bases and J by 3 bases, and 14 bases separated the two germline ends. The CDR3 is made up of 14 amino acids.

There are many counts of this clonotype. This rearrangement joins TRBV18 to TRBJ2-3; D remains unclear. This CDR3 has 14 amino acids. Per the germline V gene, CDR1 is KGHSH and CDR2 is LQKENI. Trimming took 3 bases from V and 4 from J, leaving 11 bases between them. The CDR3 sequence: CASSPGPRPDTQYF. DNA for the CDR3: TGTGCCAGCTCACCCGGGCCGCGGCCAGATACGCAGTATTTT.

This clonotype was recorded at least ten times. The J gene is TRBJ1-5, the V gene TRBV4-1, with TRBD1 matching 11 bases. V shed 3 bases and J 7 bases; nucleotides not matched to a gene: 8. The CDR3 contains 16 residues. Germline V lookup: CDR1 MGHRA, CDR2 YSYEKL. The DNA of the CDR3 is TGCGCCAGCAGCCAGCACCAGGACAGGGGGCTCCAGCCCCAGCATTTT. This translates into CASSQHQDRGLQPQHF.

As regards this clonotype: This may stem from a read error, because a much larger clone lies one nucleotide away. J is TRBJ2-7 and V is TRBV5-3; TRBD1 might be the D (7 bases). TRBV5-3 has ORF status, its function being uncertain. This CDR3 has 12 amino acids. Trimming pared 10 bases from V and 6 bases from J, leaving 17 bases between. The CDR3 is CAGSGQGGEQYF. The CDR3 DNA reads as TGTGCCGGCAGCGGGCAGGGGGGCGAGCAGTACTTC.

The CDR3 bases are TGTGCCAGCAGCTTAGGGCGGGACGGAGTGCTTGAGCAGTACTTC. Protein product: CASSLGRDGVLEQYF. The chain employs TRBV7-6 and TRBJ2-7, with TRBD2 as a possible D gene (6 bases). There are 15 residues in the CDR3. The germline CDR1 and CDR2 sequences are SGHVS and FNYEAQ. Trimming stripped 1 base from V and 7 bases from J, with 17 bases between.

A few counts support this clonotype. The CDR3 DNA follows: TGTGCCAGCAGCTCAGGGGTGACACCTGAAGCTTTCTTT. Protein product: CASSSGVTPEAFF. The chain employs TRBV5-6 and TRBJ1-1; possibly TRBD1 for D (6 bases). CDR1 is SGHDT, CDR2 YYEEEE, per germline. The V gene lost 3 bases and the J gene lost 6 bases, with 12 bases spanning the gap. The CDR3 extends over 13 amino acids.

About this clonotype itself: Just one base apart from a much larger clone, this may be a read error. This chain links TRBV7-9 with TRBJ1-4; D is unclear. Per germline, CDR1 SEHNR and CDR2 FQNEAQ (reference sequence). The CDR3 is 16 residues long. CDR3 DNA: TGTGCCAGCAGCTTAGAGGGCGGAGCAACTAATGAAAAACTGGTTTTT. Translated, it gives CASSLEGGATNEKLVF.

Regarding this clonotype: This clone may be a read error of a much larger clone one base away. The conserved phenylalanine or tryptophan is not found at the CDR3 terminus, so this likely reflects a read error. The chain carries TRBV6-5 and TRBJ2-5; D unresolved. This CDR3 is built from 17 residues. V lost 2 bases to trimming and J lost 4 bases, with 20 bases between them. CDR1 and CDR2 from the germline V gene are MNHEY and SVGAGI. This CDR3 is CASSYPNVRLRGETQYI. The CDR3 DNA follows: TGTGCCAGCAGTTACCCAAACGTCCGGCTGAGAGGAGAGACCCAGTACATC.

In its sample, this clonotype was seen many times. The chain has TRBV19 and TRBJ2-7; TRBD2 is a possible D gene (6 bases). This CDR3 is 16 amino acids long. V was shortened by 3 bases and J by 3 bases, with 18 bases between the two germline ends. Per the germline V gene, CDR1 is LNHDA and CDR2 is SQIVND (reference sequence). The CDR3 sequence: CASSIGGMRGGYEQYF. DNA for the CDR3: TGTGCCAGTAGTATTGGCGGGATGAGGGGCGGCTACGAGCAGTACTTC.

This clonotype showed up just a few times. J is TRBJ2-7 and V is TRBV13; D possibly corresponds to TRBD1 (6 bases). Trimming cost V 3 bases and J 3 bases, with 15 bases left between them. The CDR3 runs to 15 residues. CDR1 and CDR2 (germline): PRHDT, FYEKMQ (reference sequence). The chain's CDR3 is CASSFGLGRGYEQYF. The CDR3 DNA is TGTGCCAGCAGCTTTGGCCTGGGCAGGGGCTACGAGCAGTACTTC.

Only one count was recorded for this clonotype. V gene TRBV19 combines with J gene TRBJ2-1; maybe TRBD2 (6 bases). The CDR3 sequence is 16 residues long. Germline V gene sequence: CDR1 LNHDA, CDR2 SQIVND (reference sequence). V shed 3 bases and J shed 0 bases, with 12 bases lying between them. CDR3 region: CASSIEGRSSYNEQFF. The CDR3 coding sequence is TGTGCCAGTAGTATTGAAGGGAGGAGCTCCTACAATGAGCAGTTCTTC.

This clonotype was counted at least ten times. The chain has TRBV27 and TRBJ2-3; 10 nucleotides line up with TRBD2. The length of the CDR3 is 16 residues. Trimming took 5 bases from V and 3 from J; bases not matched to a gene: 8. CDR1 MNHEY and CDR2 SMNVEV come from the germline V gene (reference sequence). CDR3 loop: CASSPGLAILTDTQYF. The CDR3 coding sequence is TGTGCCAGCAGTCCGGGACTAGCGATCTTGACAGATACGCAGTATTTT.

This clonotype has a single count. This clone may be a read error of a much larger clone one base away. This chain uses TRBV19 with TRBJ2-3; a possible D gene is TRBD1 (8 bases). The CDR3 is 17 amino acids. The V end lost 4 bases, the J end lost 1 base, and 18 bases lay between the germline ends. The germline gives CDR1 LNHDA, CDR2 SQIVND (reference sequence). As DNA, the CDR3 is TGTGCCAGTAGTACAGACAGGGGAGGGGGTGGCACAGATACGCAGTATTTT. Translation: CASSTDRGGGGTDTQYF.

Details on this clonotype: Mismatch with germline at one junction end may stem from a read error. The genes are TRBV6-6 and TRBJ2-7, with D perhaps assigned TRBD1 or TRBD2 (5 bases each). Germline V gene data show CDR1 as MNHNY and CDR2 as SVGAGI (reference sequence). The CDR3 covers 13 residues. CDR3: CASSSGASYERYF. CDR3 nucleotide sequence: TGTGCCAGCAGTTCCGGGGCTTCCTACGAGCGGTACTTC.

This rearrangement joins TRBV4-1 to TRBJ2-7; 7 nucleotides match TRBD2. V lost 0 bases, J lost 1 base, and 3 bases stayed unmatched. The V gene's germline CDR1 is MGHRA and CDR2 YSYEKL. The CDR3 is 15 residues long. CDR3 residues: CASSQEMGGSYEQYF. The CDR3 DNA follows: TGCGCCAGCAGCCAAGAGATGGGAGGGTCCTACGAGCAGTACTTC.

The table lists this clonotype with many counts. V is TRBV6-2 or TRBV6-3 and J is TRBJ2-7; D is undetermined. This CDR3 comprises 13 residues. CDR1 MNHEY and CDR2 SVGEGT come from the germline V gene. With 2 bases removed from V and 5 bases from J, the gap between germline ends came to 10 bases. CDR3 DNA: TGTGCCAGCAGTTACCCCAACCTCGACGAGCAGTACTTC. Amino acids: CASSYPNLDEQYF.

The sample holds a few counts of this clonotype. This chain connects TRBV6-2 or TRBV6-3 to TRBJ2-1; TRBD2 matches 16 bases. CDR1 is MNHEY, CDR2 SVGEGT, per germline. The CDR3 spans 20 residues. V was pared by 4 bases and J by 6 bases, with 15 bases of the junction left unmatched. The CDR3, as DNA: TGTGCCAGCAGTTTCCCTCCGGGACTAGCGGGGGGGTCCGGCTCCAATGAGCAGTTCTTC. It encodes CASSFPPGLAGGSGSNEQFF.

This sequence joins TRBV27 and TRBJ2-7, with 8 bases fitting TRBD1. Trimming removed 1 base from V and 1 base from J; junction bases left unmatched: 6. The CDR3 runs 16 residues. Germline CDR1 and CDR2: MNHEY and SMNVEV (reference sequence). The DNA of the CDR3 is TGTGCCAGCAGTTTATTGGGAAGGGACAGGTCCTACGAGCAGTACTTC. Its translation: CASSLLGRDRSYEQYF.

This clonotype occurred a few times. Here the CDR3 DNA reads TGCGGGGGGGGGGATTCCTACGAGCAGTACTTC. As protein: CGGGDSYEQYF. This rearrangement joins TRBV20-1 to TRBJ2-7, with 7 bases fitting TRBD2. Germline V lookup: CDR1 DFQATT, CDR2 SNEGSKA (reference sequence). The CDR3 is 11 residues long.

This clonotype was seen more than once but under ten times. The V gene is TRBV2, the J gene TRBJ2-1; 9 bases align to TRBD1. V shed 6 bases and J 6 bases; nucleotides not matched to a gene: 0. Germline-derived CDR1 and CDR2 are SNHLY and FYNNEI. The CDR3 length is 12 residues. The CDR3 coding sequence is TGTGCCAGCAGGGGACAGGGCAATGAGCAGTTCTTC. Its protein product is CASRGQGNEQFF. Full variable domain (missing parts from reference TRBV2 and TRBJ2-1): EPEVTQTPSHQVTQMGQEVILRCVPISNHLYFYWYRQILGQKVEFLVSFYNNEISEKSEIFDDQFSVERPDGSNFTLKIRSTKLEDSAMYFCASRGQGNEQFFGPGTRLTVL.

The table lists this clonotype with many counts. The chain carries TRBV4-1 and TRBJ2-7; perhaps TRBD1 as D (6 bases). V was trimmed by 4 bases and J by 5 bases, leaving 18 bases between them. Germline loops: CDR1 MGHRA, CDR2 YSYEKL. The CDR3 extends over 15 amino acids. CDR3 amino acids: CASSPPGALSDEQYF. CDR3 DNA: TGCGCCAGCAGCCCCCCAGGGGCGCTGAGCGACGAGCAGTACTTC.

This clonotype was seen ten or more times. The V and J genes are TRBV5-4 and TRBJ2-5; 10 bases map to TRBD2. Germline V gene sequence: CDR1 SGHNT, CDR2 YYREEE (reference sequence). J lost 0 bases, V lost 4 bases, and 12 bases had no gene match. CDR3 size: 18 residues. DNA of the CDR3: TGTGCCAGCAGCCAGGATCCTAGCGGGGGCCTCCACCAAGAGACCCAGTACTTC. Its translation is CASSQDPSGGLHQETQYF.

Details on this clonotype: With a much larger clone just one base away, this may be a read error. The genes are TRBV21-1 and TRBJ1-5. The J call is uncertain, as TRBJ2-3 better fits the DNA end. TRBV21-1 is flagged as a pseudogene. The CDR3 has 19 residues. The CDR3 DNA follows: TGTGCCAGCAGCAAAGTAGGGCGGGGCCTGGGGTATAGCAATCAGCCCCAGTATTTT. It is translated as CASSKVGRGLGYSNQPQYF.

This clonotype appeared many times. The chain has TRBV12-3 or TRBV12-4 and TRBJ2-5; D remains ambiguous. This CDR3 is built from 16 residues. Deletions cut 1 base from V and 2 bases from J, with 14 bases between. The CDR3 nucleotides are TGTGCCAGCAGTTTAGTGGAATCAAACCTACAAGAGACCCAGTACTTC. This gives the protein CASSLVESNLQETQYF.